The rows below give T cell receptor beta chains drawn from one sample of a study of CD8+CD57+ T cells in acquired aplastic anemia. TCRdb re-analysed the reads in MiXCR, keeping a single row per CDR3 protein. The sample consists of some 290,000 distinct CDR3 sequences, 45% to 65% of them appearing once. The material sequenced was sorted CD4+, CD8+, or CD8+CD57+ T cells (not recorded which) from PBMCs. All receptors derive from a human donor with severe aplastic anemia or a healthy control (not recorded which). The CDR3 runs from the conserved cysteine through the conserved F or W. The D gene is left open where the match is weak. Clone sizes are given selectively: once, few, many, or a class where the clone is expanded.

cdr3_nt cdr3_aa clone_size j_call d_call v_call
TGTGCCAGCAGTTACTCGAACGGGAACCAAGAGACCCAGTACTTC CASSYSNGNQETQYF many TRBJ2-5 . TRBV6-5
TGTGCCAGCAGCTTAGTGTGGGACAGGGGCTCACCCCTCCACTTT CASSLVWDRGSPLHF . TRBJ1-6 TRBD1 TRBV7-2
TGTGCCAGTAGTGTAAGGGGGCTTAGCACAGATACGCAGTATTTT CASSVRGLSTDTQYF many TRBJ2-3 TRBD1 TRBV19
TGCAGTGCTAGGACGAACACCGGGGAGCTGTTTTTT CSARTNTGELFF . TRBJ2-2 . TRBV20-1
TGTGCCAGCAGTGAATTTGGGGACACCGGGGAGCTGTTTTTT CASSEFGDTGELFF . TRBJ2-2 . TRBV2
TGTGCCAGCCTCATTGGGCTAGCGGGGGTGTATGAGCAGTTCTTC CASLIGLAGVYEQFF . TRBJ2-1 TRBD2 TRBV7-8
TGTGCCACCAGCAGGTTCGTGGGCCCTGATGGCTACACCTTC CATSRFVGPDGYTF . TRBJ1-2 . TRBV15
TGTGGCAGCAGCTTAGCTGGAGGGGACCAGTCCCAGCATTTT CGSSLAGGDQSQHF . TRBJ1-5 . TRBV7-9
TGTGCCAGCAGCGTACTTAGCGGGCCTCAAGAGACCCAGTACTTC CASSVLSGPQETQYF few TRBJ2-5 TRBD2 TRBV9
TGCGCCAGCAGCTTGACATTGGGGTCCTTCTACGAGCAGTACTTC CASSLTLGSFYEQYF . TRBJ2-7 . TRBV5-1
TGTGCCAGCAGCTGGGGCGAGCAAGAGACCCAGTACTTC CASSWGEQETQYF . TRBJ2-5 . TRBV7-6
TGTGCCAGCAGCTCGGACAGGCCCCAAGAGACCCAGTACTTC CASSSDRPQETQYF . TRBJ2-5 TRBD1 TRBV5-4
TGCAGTGCTAGGCCCATGGCGTCGGGGGAGCTGTTTTTT CSARPMASGELFF . TRBJ2-2 . TRBV20-1
TGCGCCAGCAGCCACCTAACTACTGGGCCTACGGCTTTCTTT CASSHLTTGPTAFF many TRBJ1-1 . TRBV4-3
TGCAGTGCTAGTGAGGGGGGGACCCAGTACTTC CSASEGGTQYF . TRBJ2-5 . TRBV20-1
TGTGCCAGTAGTATGTTGGGACAGGGGGCGATCCCCATATATTTT CASSMLGQGAIPIYF . TRBJ1-3 TRBD1 TRBV19
TGTGCCAGCAGTCCCTGGACTGGCACAGATACGCAGTATTTT CASSPWTGTDTQYF many TRBJ2-3 . TRBV6-5
TGTGCCAGCAGCGTAGGGGCTAGCGGGAGGAATGAGCAGTTCTTC CASSVGASGRNEQFF . TRBJ2-1 TRBD2 TRBV9
TGTGCCAGCAGTGAAGGGGCCCCACACTACTACGAGCAGTACTTC CASSEGAPHYYEQYF . TRBJ2-7 . TRBV9
TGTGCCAGCAGCCCGGGGACGGAATACATCCATGGCTACACCTTC CASSPGTEYIHGYTF . TRBJ1-2 . TRBV7-9
TGCAGTGCTAGACTGCCGCTAGCGCGACACAATGAGCAGTTCTTC CSARLPLARHNEQFF . TRBJ2-1 . TRBV20-1
TGTGCCTGGAGTGCTCCGGGGGCTAACACTGAAGCTTTCTTT CAWSAPGANTEAFF many TRBJ1-1 . TRBV30
TGCAGCGTTGATCCGGGCAATGAGCAGTTCTTC CSVDPGNEQFF . TRBJ2-1 . TRBV29-1
TGCGCCAGCAGCTTGGCCCGAGGTAGCGGGGGGCCCTCTTTATACAATGAGCAGTTCTTC CASSLARGSGGPSLYNEQFF many TRBJ2-1 TRBD2 TRBV5-1
TGCGCCAGCAGCTCAGGGAGAAGCGGGAGTTGGGCAGATACGCAGTATTTT CASSSGRSGSWADTQYF once TRBJ2-3 TRBD2 TRBV9
TGTGCCAGCAGCCCTAACACCTACAATGAGCAGTTCTTC CASSPNTYNEQFF many TRBJ2-1 . TRBV12-3/TRBV12-4
TGCAGTGCTTCCCAGCGGATCTTCGACGAGACCCAGTACTTC CSASQRIFDETQYF . TRBJ2-5 . TRBV20-1
TGTGCCAGCAGCTTAACGGCGGGAGTGGAAGAGACCCAGTACTTC CASSLTAGVEETQYF . TRBJ2-5 TRBD2 TRBV7-3
TGCGCCAGCAGCCAAGAGGCGGGGGCAGGAATGAACTATGGCTACACCTTC CASSQEAGAGMNYGYTF many TRBJ1-2 . TRBV4-1
TGTGCCAGCAGCTTAGTCACCGGGAGAGGGAGAGAGACCCAGTACTTC CASSLVTGRGRETQYF . TRBJ2-5 . TRBV11-2
TGCAGTGCCACAGGAGTGGGAAAACTGTTTTTT CSATGVGKLFF . TRBJ1-4 . TRBV20-1
TGCAGTGCTAGAGATAGCGGGGGGTACTCCTACAATGAGCAGTTCTTC CSARDSGGYSYNEQFF . TRBJ2-1 TRBD2 TRBV20-1
TGTGCCATCTCGGGACACCCGTTTGATGGCTACACCTTC CAISGHPFDGYTF many TRBJ1-2 . TRBV6-1